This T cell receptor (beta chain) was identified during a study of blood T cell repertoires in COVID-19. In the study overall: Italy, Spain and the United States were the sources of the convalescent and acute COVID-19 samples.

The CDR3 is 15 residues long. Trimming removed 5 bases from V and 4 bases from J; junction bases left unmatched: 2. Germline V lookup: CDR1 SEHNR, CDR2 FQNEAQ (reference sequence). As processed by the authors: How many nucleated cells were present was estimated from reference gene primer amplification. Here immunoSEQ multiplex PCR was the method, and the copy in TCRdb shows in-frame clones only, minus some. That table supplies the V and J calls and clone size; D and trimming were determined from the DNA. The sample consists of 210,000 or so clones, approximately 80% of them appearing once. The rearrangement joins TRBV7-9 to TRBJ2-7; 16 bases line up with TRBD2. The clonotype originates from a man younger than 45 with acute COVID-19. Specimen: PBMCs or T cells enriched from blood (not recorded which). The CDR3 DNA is TGTGCCAGCAGCCGGGGACTAGCGGGGGGGTACGAGCAGTACTTC. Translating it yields CASSRGLAGGYEQYF. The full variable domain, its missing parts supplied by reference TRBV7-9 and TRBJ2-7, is DTGVSQNPRHKITKRGQNVTFRCDPISEHNRLYWYRQTLGQGPEFLTYFQNEAQLEKSRLLSDRFSAERPKGSFSTLEIQRTEQGDSAMYLCASSRGLAGGYEQYFGPGTRLTVT.